The 2 T cell receptor beta chains listed next were all sequenced from one sample in a study of shared clonotypes between healthy human individuals. The table came from immunoSEQ multiplex PCR; TCRdb's copy has only in-frame clones and leaves some out. Of a few million clones in the sample, 90% to 95% are singletons; the top ten hold 0.39%. Sequencing was carried out using naive CD4+ T cells from PBMCs. Subset here: CD45RA+ positively selected. The origin of the receptors is a man aged 18 to 35 in good health. Some clones in this sample may be carry-over from other donors' samples.

Turning to this clone: This sample also contains other DNA sequences that code for the same CDR3. V is TRBV5-1 and J is TRBJ2-1; D is possibly TRBD2 (5 bases). Germline V CDR1 and CDR2: SGHRS, YFSETQ. The CDR3 runs 15 residues. Trimming cost V 3 bases and J 0 bases, with 10 bases left between them. The CDR3 bases are TGCGCCAGCAGCTCCGCTAGCAGCTCCTACAATGAGCAGTTCTTC. Its protein is CASSSASSSYNEQFF.

The V and J genes are TRBV15 and TRBJ2-3; TRBD2 aligns across 9 bases. The CDR3 sequence is 20 residues long. With 0 bases clipped from V and 2 bases from J, the junction kept 15 bases outside the gene matches. Germline assignment: CDR1 LNHNV and CDR2 YYDKDF (reference sequence). CDR3 sequence (DNA): TGTGCCACCAGCAGAGATCGGGCTAGCGGGATCACTCTTTACACAGATACGCAGTATTTT. Translated: CATSRDRASGITLYTDTQYF.